This section outlines one T cell receptor beta chain sequence together with its context. This clonotype has at least ten counts. It has no known antigen specificity. Within one base of it there is no much larger clone, and no base qualities were kept. The protocol used for the library was 5' RACE. The sample was run on an Illumina HiSeq 2500. A second roughly 7 to 11 cycle PCR used a sample-barcoded 5' primer and a J-beta primer mix. A template-switch 5' adaptor carrying 12 random nucleotides introduced a unique molecular identifier onto each TCR beta cDNA molecule. Each sample yielded at least 2.5 million CDR3-containing paired-end reads. First-strand cDNA was synthesized from all RNA with the Mint cDNA synthesis kit, primed by a TRBC-specific oligonucleotide. After uracil-DNA glycosylase treatment, a first 18-cycle PCR used universal primers M1SS and BC2_uni_R on all cDNA. From the authors' description of their analysis: For normalization, 1 million high-quality reads were randomly selected from each sample, with every read carrying a distinct molecular identifier. Instead of being binned into consensus sequences, reads that shared molecular identifiers were thrown out. CDR3 identification, clonotype clustering and error correction used MiTCR with a Q25 quality threshold and the strictest error-elimination algorithm. A nonparametric unseen species model with Euler transformation was used to estimate a lower bound on total TCR beta diversity. TCRdb handled the public reads itself, with Q25 trimming in fastp and clone calling in MiXCR, and kept productive beta chains. Rows with one shared CDR3 protein collapse into an entry with the most common genes and DNA. The V and J calls and clone size are TCRdb's, not the authors'. This sample holds about 640,000 distinct CDR3 sequences; under 30% were observed only once. 15% to 18% of the sample goes to the ten largest clones.

The CDR3 holds 15 amino acids from the cysteine to the phenylalanine. CDR3 DNA only is kept here, 45 bases in frame from base 1. Trimming accounts for 6 bases at V and 4 bases at J, while the number of junction bases matched to no gene is 6. The donors were 40 or so Caucasian individuals from Russia, aged roughly 6 to 90 years, who were systemically healthy. Each donor gave roughly 9.5 milliliters of peripheral blood, collected into EDTA-treated Vacutainer tubes. Ficoll-Paque density-gradient centrifugation was used to isolate PBMCs, with at least 6.5 million per sample. Trizol reagent was used to extract total RNA from PBMCs, with at least 6 micrograms per sample. The percentages of naive CD45RAhigh/CD27high T cells were determined by flow cytometry on a PBMC aliquot from every donor. The data stem from a study of blood T cells in healthy people across ages (dated by TCRdb to about 2015). In the study overall: In model experiments, template switching captured roughly one uniquely barcoded TCR beta cDNA molecule for every two T cells. Age-related changes in TCR beta repertoire diversity were measured in the study by deep sequencing normalized with unique cDNA molecular identifiers. Donors were grouped into four age groups: young (average roughly 16 years), middle-aged (39), aged (about 60) and long-lived (over 80). To avoid experimental bias, donors of different ages were spread randomly across the sequencing lanes. Two additional independent replicas of 1 million unique cDNA reads from the same blood draw were analyzed for two donors (one aged 18 to 29 and one aged 80 or older). Broad study findings and their caveats: Bulk unsorted PBMC profiling prevented conclusive comparison of naive and antigen-experienced compartments. Total diversity estimates from one million sequenced T cells were considered lower bounds and underestimates. There was a strong correlation between observed TCR beta diversity and the percentage of naive T cells measured by flow cytometry. As age increased, observed TCR beta diversity per million T cells dropped in a roughly linear way, and a significant reduction was already evident by age 40. Compared with the aged group, the long-lived group had more naive CD4+ T cells, fewer expanded clones and increased TCR diversity, a pattern suggesting age selection. Because the CMV infection status of the donors was unknown, age-related changes in expanded clonotypes may potentially have been confounded.

The TCR originated in a woman over 75 in good health. The source material was blood. The chain joins TRBV12-3 or TRBV12-4 to TRBJ2-3, with 11 junctional bases fitting TRBD1. The DNA sequence follows: TGTGCCAGCAGCCAGGACAGGGGGCTCCCAGATACGCAGTATTTT. This is translated as CASSQDRGLPDTQYF.